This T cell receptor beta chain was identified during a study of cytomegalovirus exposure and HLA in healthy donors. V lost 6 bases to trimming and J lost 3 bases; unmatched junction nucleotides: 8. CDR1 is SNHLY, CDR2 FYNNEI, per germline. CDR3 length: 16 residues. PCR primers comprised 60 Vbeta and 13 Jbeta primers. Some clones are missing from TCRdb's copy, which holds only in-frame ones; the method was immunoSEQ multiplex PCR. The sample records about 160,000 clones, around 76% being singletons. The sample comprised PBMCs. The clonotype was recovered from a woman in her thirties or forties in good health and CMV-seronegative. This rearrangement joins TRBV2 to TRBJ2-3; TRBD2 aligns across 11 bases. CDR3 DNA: TGTGCCAGCAGACCGGGACTAGCGGTGAATACAGATACGCAGTATTTT. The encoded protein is CASRPGLAVNTDTQYF. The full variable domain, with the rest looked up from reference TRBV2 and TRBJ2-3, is EPEVTQTPSHQVTQMGQEVILRCVPISNHLYFYWYRQILGQKVEFLVSFYNNEISEKSEIFDDQFSVERPDGSNFTLKIRSTKLEDSAMYFCASRPGLAVNTDTQYFGPGTRLTVL.